The 25 T cell receptor beta chains given below trace back to one sample, sequenced in a study of shared clonotypes between healthy human individuals. Libraries were prepared by immunoSEQ multiplex PCR; TCRdb keeps only in-frame clonotypes and omits some of them. Of fewer than 400,000 clones detected, over 65% appear once; the ten largest clones hold 10% to 13%. The sequenced sample was memory CD4+ T cells sorted from blood. The subset here: CD45RA-negative fraction. Source of these receptors: a man in his thirties or forties in good health.

This clone was seen repeatedly, ten times or more. This chain connects TRBV9 to TRBJ2-3, with a tentative D call TRBD2 (6 bases). In germline, CDR1 is SGDLS, CDR2 YYNGEE. Trimming shortened V by 0 bases and J by 1 base, and 12 bases separated the two germline ends. The CDR3 sequence is 16 residues long. Written as DNA, the CDR3 is TGTGCCAGCAGCGTAGATAGATGGGGGGGCACAGATACGCAGTATTTT. It encodes CASSVDRWGGTDTQYF.

This clone was counted only a few times. The chain combines TRBV28 with TRBJ1-4; unclear D gene. Germline CDR1 MDHEN, CDR2 SYDVKM. Between the trimmed V and J ends, which lost 4 bases and 4 bases, there was a span of 10 bases. The CDR3 runs 14 residues. CDR3 loop: CASSSPDVNEKLFF. DNA for the CDR3: TGTGCCAGCAGTTCTCCGGATGTTAATGAAAAACTGTTTTTT.

The J gene is TRBJ2-2, the V gene TRBV5-1; 14 nucleotides line up with TRBD2. With V trimmed by 5 bases and J by 7 bases, 4 bases remained unmatched. The CDR3 has 15 amino acids. Per germline, CDR1 SGHRS and CDR2 YFSETQ. The CDR3 loop reads CASSRLAGGGGELFF. CDR3 DNA: TGCGCCAGCAGTCGACTAGCGGGAGGGGGCGGGGAGCTGTTTTTT.

This clone has ten or more counts. This chain connects TRBV7-2 to TRBJ1-5; TRBD1 is a possible D gene (6 bases). CDR1 and CDR2 (germline): SGHTA, FQGNSA. This CDR3 is 16 amino acids long. V dropped 5 bases and J dropped 2 bases, with 16 bases sitting between them. The CDR3 sequence is CASSPGGGIRNQPQHF. The DNA for the CDR3 is TGTGCCAGCAGCCCCGGGGGCGGTATCCGCAATCAGCCCCAGCATTTT.

The chain carries TRBV5-4 and TRBJ1-1, with 9 bases matching TRBD1. V was clipped by 1 base and J by 2 bases; unmatched bases: 3. Germline V gene data show CDR1 as SGHNT and CDR2 as YYREEE (reference sequence). The CDR3 has 15 residues. CDR3 nucleotides: TGTGCCAGCAGCTTGAGACAGGGGGTTAACACTGAAGCTTTCTTT. Translation: CASSLRQGVNTEAFF.

This rearrangement joins TRBV10-2 to TRBJ1-5; D is perhaps TRBD1 (5 bases). Germline V gene lookup returns CDR1 WSHSY and CDR2 SAAADI. V dropped 0 bases and J dropped 0 bases, with 6 bases sitting between them. This CDR3 region has 15 residues. The CDR3 sequence: CASSESGGSNQPQHF. The CDR3 DNA is TGCGCCAGCAGTGAGTCTGGGGGTAGCAATCAGCCCCAGCATTTT.

The chain uses TRBV5-4 and TRBJ2-1, with D tentatively TRBD1 (5 bases). The V end lost 7 bases, the J end lost 6 bases, and 20 bases lay between the germline ends. The CDR3 is 15 amino acids. Per germline, CDR1 SGHNT and CDR2 YYREEE (reference sequence). CDR3 nucleotide sequence: TGTGCCAGCGTTTTGAAGGGCCAAGGGGTCAATGAGCAGTTCTTC. The encoded protein is CASVLKGQGVNEQFF. Based on the CDR3 plus reference TRBV5-4 and TRBJ2-1, the full variable domain is ETGVTQSPTHLIKTRGQQVTLRCSSQSGHNTVSWYQQALGQGPQFIFQYYREEENGRGNFPPRFSGLQFPNYSSELNVNALELDDSALYLCASVLKGQGVNEQFFGPGTRLTVL.

The chain joins TRBV5-1 to TRBJ2-1; TRBD2 agrees at 7 bases. This CDR3 has 15 amino acids. Looked up from germline, CDR1 is SGHRS and CDR2 is YFSETQ. V lost 1 base, J lost 4 bases, and 5 bases stayed unmatched. The CDR3 loop is CASSLQGTTYNEQFF. The CDR3, as DNA: TGCGCCAGCAGCTTGCAAGGGACTACTTACAATGAGCAGTTCTTC.

This CDR3 reads CASSQYLGADTQYF. The CDR3 nucleotides read TGTGCCAGCAGCCAATACCTAGGCGCAGATACGCAGTATTTT. J is TRBJ2-3 and V is TRBV7-3; D not resolved. The CDR3 has 14 amino acids. Germline loops: CDR1 SGHTA, CDR2 FQGTGA. The V and J ends lost 5 bases and 4 bases respectively, with 13 bases between them. Variable domain in full (rest from reference TRBV7-3 and TRBJ2-3): GAGVSQTPSNKVTEKGKYVELRCDPISGHTALYWYRQSLGQGPEFLIYFQGTGAADDSGLPNDRFFAVRPEGSVSTLKIQRTERGDSAVYLCASSQYLGADTQYFGPGTRLTVL.

This clone was counted between two and nine times. The chain recombines TRBV2 with TRBJ2-7; 7 bases match TRBD2. The CDR3 extends over 15 amino acids. Germline CDR1 and CDR2: SNHLY and FYNNEI. V lost 4 bases and J lost 7; bases outside the gene matches: 13. CDR3 loop: CASSAFQAGEGEQYF. CDR3 coding DNA: TGTGCCAGCAGTGCGTTTCAGGCGGGAGAGGGAGAGCAGTACTTC.

This clone was observed a single time. The chain employs TRBV6-1 and TRBJ1-3; tentative D call: TRBD1 (6 bases). Germline V gene lookup returns CDR1 MNHNS and CDR2 SASEGT. Trimming stripped 0 bases from V and 3 bases from J, with 9 bases between. The CDR3 consists of 15 residues. The CDR3 coding sequence is TGTGCCAGCAGTGAAGCACAGGGTGGTGGAAACACCATATATTTT. It codes for CASSEAQGGGNTIYF.

The chain links TRBV7-2 to TRBJ1-1, with no clear D. Trimming removed 4 bases at V and 6 bases at J, with 15 bases between. CDR1 SGHTA and CDR2 FQGNSA come from the germline V gene. The CDR3 contains 14 residues. The CDR3 reads CASSSSRGSAEAFF. Written as DNA, the CDR3 is TGTGCCAGCAGCTCCTCACGGGGATCCGCTGAAGCTTTCTTT.

V gene TRBV2 combines with J gene TRBJ1-4; D is perhaps TRBD1 (5 bases). The germline V gene has CDR1 SNHLY and CDR2 FYNNEI. V gave up 8 bases and J gave up 4 bases, with 23 bases separating them. This CDR3 has 17 residues. The DNA for the CDR3 is TGTGCCAGCCAGAAGGAGGCAACGGGACGGTATAATGAAAAACTGTTTTTT. This translates into CASQKEATGRYNEKLFF.

The chain uses TRBV18 and TRBJ2-2; D is ambiguous. CDR3 length: 15 amino acids. Between the trimmed V and J ends, which lost 4 bases and 3 bases, there was a span of 12 bases. Per the germline V gene, CDR1 is KGHSH and CDR2 is LQKENI. The CDR3 region is CASSQQPLDTGELFF. The CDR3 DNA reads as TGTGCCAGCTCACAACAGCCTCTAGACACCGGGGAGCTGTTTTTT.

The chain employs TRBV28 and TRBJ2-3; D possibly corresponds to TRBD1 (5 bases). CDR1 MDHEN and CDR2 SYDVKM come from the germline V gene. Trimming left V 5 bases short and J 0 bases short, with 9 bases between. This CDR3 spans 14 amino acids. The DNA of the CDR3 is TGTGCCAGCAGTCCAGGGTCTAGCACAGATACGCAGTATTTT. Protein product: CASSPGSSTDTQYF.

V is TRBV5-4 and J is TRBJ2-1; the match to TRBD2 covers 10 bases. The CDR3 runs 15 residues. The J segment lost 6 bases and the V segment lost 4 bases, leaving 7 bases of the junction unmatched. In germline, CDR1 is SGHNT, CDR2 YYREEE (reference sequence). Here the CDR3 DNA reads TGTGCCAGCAGCCCCGGGGTAGCGGGGGGCAATGAGCAGTTCTTC. Its protein is CASSPGVAGGNEQFF.

The rearrangement joins TRBV27 to TRBJ1-2, with D maybe TRBD1 (5 bases). The CDR3 runs to 15 residues. V was trimmed by 5 bases and J by 4 bases, leaving 17 bases between them. The germline V gene has CDR1 MNHEY and CDR2 SMNVEV (reference sequence). The chain's CDR3 is CASSPRQGESYGYTF. DNA for the CDR3: TGTGCCAGCAGTCCCCGGCAGGGAGAGAGCTATGGCTACACCTTC.

The chain couples TRBV30 to TRBJ2-7, with TRBD1 as a possible D gene (7 bases). The length of the CDR3 is 14 residues. Trimming pared 0 bases from V and 4 bases from J, leaving 13 bases between. Germline loops: CDR1 GTSNPN, CDR2 SVGIG (reference sequence). This CDR3 reads CAWSVWQGGYEQYF. CDR3 DNA: TGTGCCTGGAGTGTTTGGCAGGGGGGTTACGAGCAGTACTTC. The entire variable domain, with the rest obtained from reference TRBV30 and TRBJ2-7, is as follows: SQTIHQWPATLVQPVGSPLSLECTVEGTSNPNLYWYRQAAGRGLQLLFYSVGIGQISSEVPQNLSASRPQDRQFILSSKKLLLSDSGFYLCAWSVWQGGYEQYFGPGTRLTVT.

V and J are TRBV25-1 and TRBJ2-7; 9 nucleotides line up with TRBD1. The CDR3 length is 14 residues. Germline CDR1 and CDR2: MGHDK and SYGVNS. The CDR3 DNA follows: TGTCCATCAACGACCGGGACAGGGCCCCCCGAGCAGTACTTC. As protein: CPSTTGTGPPEQYF.

The CDR3 DNA reads TGCGCCAGCAGCAGACTAGCGGGGCCTAGGTTGTTGGTTTGTGAGCAGTTCTTC. Its translation is CASSRLAGPRLLVCEQFF. This chain links TRBV10-1 with TRBJ2-1, with 11 nucleotides matching TRBD2. Looked up from germline, CDR1 is WNHNN and CDR2 is SYGVQD (reference sequence). This CDR3 region has 18 residues. The trim removed 6 bases at V and 9 bases at J, leaving 19 bases unmatched.

This chain links TRBV2 with TRBJ2-5; D is unclear. CDR3 length: 13 amino acids. Trimming cost V 4 bases and J 0 bases, with 6 bases left between them. Germline CDR1 and CDR2: SNHLY and FYNNEI. The CDR3 protein is CASSGGNQETQYF. As DNA, the CDR3 is TGTGCCAGCAGTGGCGGCAACCAAGAGACCCAGTACTTC.

The chain combines TRBV5-8 with TRBJ1-5; TRBD1 matches at 8 bases. The V and J ends lost 4 bases and 4 bases, in that order; junction bases with no gene match: 10. This CDR3 is 16 amino acids long. The germline CDR1 and CDR2 sequences are SGHTS and YDEGEE. The CDR3 sequence: CASSLGQGGGNQPQHF. The CDR3 DNA reads as TGTGCCAGCAGCCTCGGACAGGGCGGGGGGAATCAGCCCCAGCATTTT.

This clone has only a few counts. V gene TRBV2 combines with J gene TRBJ2-2; maybe TRBD2 (5 bases). Trimming pared 0 bases from V and 3 bases from J, leaving 8 bases between. The germline V gene encodes CDR1 SNHLY and CDR2 FYNNEI. There are 15 residues in the CDR3. The CDR3 loop is CASSEALAHTGELFF. In DNA, the CDR3 is TGTGCCAGCAGTGAAGCGCTAGCTCACACCGGGGAGCTGTTTTTT. Full variable domain (outside the CDR3, taken from reference TRBV2 and TRBJ2-2): EPEVTQTPSHQVTQMGQEVILRCVPISNHLYFYWYRQILGQKVEFLVSFYNNEISEKSEIFDDQFSVERPDGSNFTLKIRSTKLEDSAMYFCASSEALAHTGELFFGEGSRLTVL.

This chain joins TRBV7-9 and TRBJ1-2, with no clear D. Germline CDR1 is SEHNR and CDR2 is FQNEAQ (reference sequence). CDR3 length equals 13 residues. V lost 3 bases and J lost 2, with 7 bases in between. CDR3 in DNA: TGTGCCAGCAGCTTCATTGAGAACTATGGCTACACCTTC. Its translation is CASSFIENYGYTF.

This clone was found a few times. J is TRBJ2-1 and V is TRBV7-2; maybe TRBD2 (6 bases). The CDR3 sequence is 14 residues long. CDR1 and CDR2 from the germline V gene are SGHTA and FQGNSA. Trimming removed 6 bases from V and 7 bases from J, with 16 bases in between. CDR3 sequence: CASSFDPTRNEQFF. Written as DNA, the CDR3 is TGTGCCAGCAGTTTTGACCCGACTAGGAATGAGCAGTTCTTC.